This TCR beta chain is from a study of cytomegalovirus exposure and HLA in healthy donors (dated by TCRdb to 2017 to 2019). In terms of the full investigation: In an earlier analysis of some 610 of the donors, 250 to 350 Gb of sequence data and 100 million or so unique TCR beta sequences from roughly 190 million T cells were reported. An early release covering approximately 600 HLA-typed donors comprised approximately 300 gigabases of sequencing data and roughly 86 million unique TCR sequences. The genetic ancestry cluster associated with self-reported Caucasian donors included 81% of the roughly 360 genotyped donors. The study aimed to test whether signatures of past pathogen exposure could be identified by cataloging public T cell receptors. The T cell repertoires of 670 or so subjects were profiled by immunosequencing and related to cytomegalovirus serostatus. In addition to the first cohort of approximately 670 subjects, a separate validation cohort of 130 or so different subjects was used. The study combined high-throughput TCR immunosequencing, statistical association of individual TCRs with disease status, and machine learning to predict cytomegalovirus infection status. A later analysis re-analyzed previously published TCR beta repertoires from 600 to 850 donors and added high-resolution HLA genotyping to study TCR occurrence patterns. Rather than using new phenotypic data, the later analysis identified candidate immune exposures from TCR beta sequences and from how often those sequences occurred across donors. In an earlier analysis of about 590 of the donors, high-throughput TCR beta sequencing was used to judge whether each TCR beta V gene segment behaved as functional or pseudogenic. Donor age, sex, ethnicity and CMV serostatus were collected together with the repertoire data. A later genetic analysis took genome-wide SNP genotypes for about 60% of the roughly 670 donors and used that subset as a discovery cohort. Every repertoire in the discovery cohort had been generated on one and the same sequencing platform. Class I and class II HLA loci were covered by the typing at four-digit resolution. Typing coverage differed by locus: A, B, C, DRB1 and DQB1 were typed in about 620-640 donors, DQA1 in 500 to 550, DPA1 in around 600, and DPB1 in 400 to 480. Roughly five DR-DQ haplotypes were handled as single units for association and clustering because linkage in the cohort was strong. Among around 400 genotyped donors of the cohort, an average of approximately 220,000 unique TCR beta nucleotide sequences was sequenced per donor, of which about 19% were non-productive.

The study at large found these results: In this cohort, only TCR beta chains were sequenced, and detectable features were limited by the absence of alpha or paired-chain data. While some public TCRs were present in many individuals, most TCR sequences turned up only very rarely across donors. In a later genetic analysis, a missense DCLRE1C variant was associated with V-gene and J-gene trimming of TCR beta chains, and the association was replicated in an independent cohort. In a later analysis, most CMV-associated TCR beta chains were found to appear HLA-restricted, with HLA associations seemingly driven largely by CMV exposure. The classifier was reported to diagnose cytomegalovirus status with high specificity and sensitivity in both the original and validation cohorts. When HLA alleles, especially DR and DQ, strongly co-occurred, attributing TCR associations to individual alleles was difficult. In a later analysis, TCR association rates were found to vary across HLA loci, with the most associated TCRs seen for DRB1 alleles and the fewest for HLA-C alleles. HLA typing was unavailable for some donors at each locus, so association tests used only the typed subset. The earlier analysis of 587 of the donors excluded roughly 17 rarely observed V segments, including chromosome 9 orphons, because counts were too low. The study listed 164 TCR beta chains as associated with cytomegalovirus. In a later analysis, HLA-associated TCR beta chains showed more clonal expansion and lower generation probabilities than non-associated chains that were equally common. According to a later analysis, parvovirus B19, influenza, CMV and Epstein-Barr virus appeared linked to several top co-occurrence clusters. In a later genetic analysis, fewer N-insertions in productive TCRs were reported among donors in an Asian-associated ancestry cluster than the approximately 670-donor mean. The 87-base-pair reads could not distinguish some IMGT-functional V segments, including TRBV6-2 and TRBV6-3, so those segments were excluded. The sequencing pipeline was judged likely to have produced a cluster of highly shared sequence variants as a technical artifact. CMV serostatus was the only immune exposure information available for the cohort. Correlated functional status among segregating V segments might be attributable to linkage disequilibrium, but an unknown experimental factor could not be ruled out. Roughly uniform sequencing depth across donors was assumed in presence/absence analyses, although this assumption may not hold. A further reported finding was that TCR beta sequences accurately predicted the HLA-A and HLA-B alleles for most subjects in the first cohort. The authors suggested that the approach could potentially be extended to other disease states and immunological phenotypes. In an earlier analysis of some 640 of the donors, most TCR beta V segments were observed in productive rearrangements about 90% or about 30% of the time, broadly matching IMGT annotations. In vitro tests confirmed that a few of the cytomegalovirus-associated TCR beta chains recognize cytomegalovirus antigens. At a false discovery rate of 0.05, a later analysis linked 16,000 or so TCR beta sequences to specific HLA alleles.

Trimming removed 0 bases from V and 5 bases from J, leaving 8 bases between the germline ends. The CDR3 covers 13 residues, taking in both the cysteine and the phenylalanine. Just CDR3 DNA is preserved here, 39 bases in frame from base 1. Based on the germline V gene, the CDR1 and CDR2 sequences are SGDLS and YYNGEE. The cohort consisted of fewer than 700 healthy bone marrow donors. All cohort members were sampled while nominally healthy, although unrecorded immune exposures were likely present. The donor tested CMV seronegative, placing the donor among the 350 to 400 seronegative members of the cohort. A peripheral blood sample was provided by each donor, and peripheral blood mononuclear cells were used for TCR beta sequencing. Genomic DNA extraction from the blood cell samples was performed with the Qiagen DNeasy Blood Extraction Kit. On this clone: Its antigen is currently not known. No much larger clone is present one base from it, and per-base qualities are unavailable.

To prepare the library, the immunoSEQ multiplex PCR assay was applied. For the multiplex PCR, a mixture combining 60 forward primers for TCR Vbeta segments and 13 reverse primers for TCR Jbeta segments was used. The CDR3 region of rearranged TCR beta genes was amplified from genomic DNA with a multiplex PCR assay. Amplified TCR beta libraries were sequenced as 87-base-pair reads on the Illumina HiSeq System. The paper's data handling went like this. A later analysis counted around 72 million unique TCR beta chains across the 666 repertoires, and 9 million to 14 million of these chains were shared by at least two donors. Raw reads were error-corrected and collapsed into unique sequences by a nearest-neighbor algorithm in which closely related sequences were merged to remove PCR and sequencing errors. Alignment of CDR3 sequences to IMGT reference sequences was used to assign V, D and J gene segments. For a sequence to be retained, at least a six-nucleotide match to both a V gene segment and a J gene segment was required. A rearrangement counted as productive if the CDR3 had no stop codons and remained in frame with V and J, and every other rearrangement counted as non-productive. Following IMGT convention, CDR3 was defined as the stretch from the second conserved V-encoded cysteine to the conserved J-encoded phenylalanine. Sequences without an unambiguous match to a single V gene segment were excluded from the earlier analysis of a few hundred of the donors. An earlier analysis of 550 to 650 of the donors classified V segments as functional when productive rearrangements were above 56.7% and as segregating when the standard deviation between donors was above 5%. A statistical classification framework was developed to diagnose cytomegalovirus status using the catalog of TCR beta chain sequences. In a later analysis, TCR nucleotide sequences were compared against IMGT/GENE-DB human TR gene sequences so that V and J genes could be assigned. In a later analysis, CDR3 sequences and most-parsimonious VDJ recombination scenarios were assigned using the TCRdist pipeline. In a later analysis, each TCR beta chain was defined by its CDR3 amino acid sequence together with its V-gene family, and reads lacking a unique V-gene family were excluded. As a way to deal with suspected cross-contamination and a sequencing artifact, a later analysis dropped approximately 590 nucleotide sequences that were highly shared and had low generation probability. In a later analysis, a clonal expansion index was calculated for each public chain from normalized within-repertoire ranks of inferred template counts. Generation probabilities in a later analysis came from a VDJ recombination model fitted to out-of-frame rearrangements, and those results were checked against IGoR. Hypergeometric tests were used in a later analysis to score TCR-TCR, TCR-HLA and TCR-CMV co-occurrence, with a repertoire-size bias correction applied to the TCR pairs. To estimate false discovery rates, a later analysis permuted the HLA or CMV assignments 20 times. A later analysis grouped co-occurring TCRs with DBSCAN, adding TCRdist sequence similarity when clustering within HLA-allele-positive subsets. Repertoires with fewer than 30,000 or more than 120,000 public chains, plus five repertoires with anomalous nucleotide sharing, were excluded from co-occurrence clustering. TCRdb mirrors the immuneACCESS table, restricted to in-frame sequences. Some clones are absent from its copies; in checked studies, under half trace to an unresolved V gene, and the reason for the others is unknown. V and J calls and clone size are those listed in that table; D and trimming were worked out from the DNA. The sample records about 90,000 clones, roughly 66% of which are singletons. About 2% of the sample comes from the top ten.

This sequence was found in a young man in good health and CMV-seronegative. This receptor chain uses TRBV9 and TRBJ1-1; the best D guess is TRBD1, with 5 bases matching. Sequencing was carried out using PBMCs. The CDR3: CASSVGGRTEAFF. At the DNA level, the sequence is TGTGCCAGCAGCGTAGGGGGCCGGACTGAAGCTTTCTTT.